The next 31 T cell receptor beta chains were all read from a single sample in a study of T cells in Graves' hyperthyroidism and ophthalmopathy. The TCR beta CDR3 regions underwent amplification using RNA transcripts as the source. The study used the HTBI primer set for a first-round RT-PCR of the TCR CDR3. TCRdb called the multiplex PCR reads again in MiXCR, with one record for every CDR3 protein. The sample lists about 700,000 distinct CDR3 sequences, 45% occurring once. The sequencing sample was made of peripheral blood or thyroid tissue (not recorded which). These receptors were taken from an adult man with Graves' disease, either hyperthyroidism or ophthalmopathy (not recorded which).

This clonotype was seen more than once but under ten times. The chain employs TRBV5-1 and TRBJ1-1; D gene unclear. In germline, CDR1 is SGHRS, CDR2 YFSETQ. V was shortened by 0 bases and J by 1 base, with 7 bases between the two germline ends. This CDR3 is built from 14 residues. CDR3 region: CASSLETSNTEAFF. The CDR3, as DNA: TGCGCCAGCAGCTTGGAGACATCGAACACTGAAGCTTTCTTT.

This clonotype was counted a single time. The chain recombines TRBV5-1 with TRBJ2-2; 9 nucleotides align to TRBD2. This CDR3 has 15 residues. J lost 6 bases, V lost 5 bases, and 8 bases had no gene match. Germline V gene sequence: CDR1 SGHRS, CDR2 YFSETQ. The CDR3 DNA is TGCGCCAGCAGTTCCGGGACTAGCTTACCCGGGGAGCTGTTTTTT. This codes for CASSSGTSLPGELFF.

This clonotype appeared a few times. V and J are TRBV20-1 and TRBJ2-5; a weak D match, TRBD2 (6 bases). The CDR3 runs 11 residues. CDR1 is DFQATT, CDR2 SNEGSKA, per germline (reference sequence). The ends were cut back, 7 bases at V and 2 bases at J, with 8 bases in the middle. CDR3 in DNA: TGCAGTGGGAGGGCGCAAGAGACCCAGTACTTC. It encodes CSGRAQETQYF.

This clonotype was detected only a few times. The CDR3 DNA reads as TGTGCCAGCAGCCAAGATAGGGCAGGATCACAAGAGACCCAGTACTTC. This codes for CASSQDRAGSQETQYF. The genes are TRBV7-6 and TRBJ2-5; D remains ambiguous. V gave up 5 bases and J gave up 2 bases, with 18 bases separating them. This CDR3 comprises 16 residues. Germline CDR1 is SGHVS and CDR2 is FNYEAQ.

There are a few counts of this clonotype. The rearrangement joins TRBV29-1 to TRBJ1-1, with a possible D match to TRBD1 (5 bases). The CDR3 length is 13 residues. Germline V gene sequence: CDR1 SQVTM, CDR2 ANQGSEA. V lost 3 bases and J lost 9, with 17 bases in between. CDR3 in amino acids: CSVEAPGPGKAFF. Written as DNA, the CDR3 is TGCAGCGTTGAGGCCCCAGGGCCCGGGAAAGCTTTCTTT. The full variable domain, in which reference TRBV29-1 and TRBJ1-1 provide the parts outside the CDR3, is SAVISQKPSRDICQRGTSLTIQCQVDSQVTMMFWYRQQPGQSLTLIATANQGSEATYESGFVIDKFPISRPNLTFSTLTVSNMSPEDSSIYLCSVEAPGPGKAFFGQGTRLTVV.

This clonotype has a count of ten or more. This chain's CDR3 is CASSEGRENSPLHF. The CDR3, as DNA: TGTGCCAGCAGTGAGGGGAGGGAAAACTCACCCCTCCACTTT. The rearrangement uses TRBV25-1 and TRBJ1-6, with D hard to call. V was pared by 3 bases and J by 10 bases, with 13 bases between. This CDR3 has 14 residues. The germline V gene encodes CDR1 MGHDK and CDR2 SYGVNS.

The CDR3 spells CASLSGTVSYEQYF. DNA for the CDR3: TGTGCCAGCTTATCGGGGACAGTTTCCTACGAGCAGTACTTC. V and J are TRBV25-1 and TRBJ2-7, with TRBD1 matching over 7 bases. With V trimmed by 8 bases and J by 1 base, 8 bases remained unmatched. CDR1 is MGHDK and CDR2 is SYGVNS in the germline V gene. The CDR3 is made up of 14 amino acids.

In its sample, this clonotype was seen a few times. This chain uses TRBV20-1 with TRBJ2-7, with TRBD2 matching 7 bases. J was trimmed by 1 base and V by 5 bases; bases with no gene match: 8. The CDR3 contains 14 residues. The germline V gene has CDR1 DFQATT and CDR2 SNEGSKA (reference sequence). DNA for the CDR3: TGCAGTGCTGGGAAACCGGGACTATCCTACGAGCAGTACTTC. This sequence encodes CSAGKPGLSYEQYF.

This clonotype was observed a few times. The gene calls are TRBV29-1 and TRBJ1-2; the D gene is possibly TRBD1 (5 bases). Germline V gene lookup returns CDR1 SQVTM and CDR2 ANQGSEA. The V end was cut by 3 bases, the J end by 8 bases, with 22 bases between. CDR3 size: 15 residues. The CDR3 is CSVEGPRVLLEGYTF. The CDR3 DNA reads as TGCAGCGTTGAGGGGCCCAGGGTTCTTTTGGAGGGCTACACCTTC.

This clonotype was detected only a few times. The genes are TRBV9 and TRBJ2-7, with 10 bases fitting TRBD2. The V gene end was trimmed by 4 bases and the J gene end by 4 bases; junction bases not matched to a gene: 11. This CDR3 is built from 16 residues. The germline CDR1 and CDR2 sequences are SGDLS and YYNGEE. As DNA, the CDR3 is TGTGCCAGCAGCCTTACTAGCGGGACCAACGGATACGAGCAGTACTTC. As protein: CASSLTSGTNGYEQYF.

This clonotype was counted between two and nine times. V usage is TRBV29-1 and J usage is TRBJ1-4; D is undetermined. Germline CDR1 is SQVTM and CDR2 is ANQGSEA. The CDR3 runs to 13 residues. Between the trimmed V and J ends, which lost 2 bases and 6 bases, there was a span of 10 bases. CDR3 residues: CSVEFTRDEKLFF. The CDR3 coding sequence is TGCAGCGTTGAATTTACAAGAGATGAAAAACTGTTTTTT. Full variable domain (missing parts from reference TRBV29-1 and TRBJ1-4): SAVISQKPSRDICQRGTSLTIQCQVDSQVTMMFWYRQQPGQSLTLIATANQGSEATYESGFVIDKFPISRPNLTFSTLTVSNMSPEDSSIYLCSVEFTRDEKLFFGSGTQLSVL.

This clonotype was found many times. This sequence joins TRBV7-3 and TRBJ2-6, with D possibly TRBD1 on 5 matching bases. CDR3 length: 17 amino acids. Trimming removed 5 bases at V and 0 bases at J, with 14 bases between. Germline values: CDR1 SGHTA, CDR2 FQGTGA. The CDR3, as DNA: TGTGCCAGCAGCCCTTTCCTCGACAGCTCTGGGGCCAACGTCCTGACTTTC. Translated: CASSPFLDSSGANVLTF.

This clonotype was seen at least ten times. The CDR3 reads CSAPLAGQETQYF. The CDR3 DNA reads as TGCAGTGCCCCGCTAGCGGGACAAGAGACCCAGTACTTC. The chain recombines TRBV20-1 with TRBJ2-5; TRBD2 matches 9 bases. The CDR3 has 13 amino acids. CDR1 and CDR2 (germline): DFQATT, SNEGSKA (reference sequence). The J segment lost 2 bases and the V segment lost 6 bases, leaving 4 bases of the junction unmatched.

The chain carries TRBV20-1 and TRBJ1-5, with 9 positions matching TRBD1. The germline CDR1 and CDR2 sequences are DFQATT and SNEGSKA (reference sequence). The CDR3 covers 14 residues. Losses at the gene ends were 0 bases for V and 11 bases for J; bases not matched to a gene: 8. The CDR3 DNA is TGCAGTGCTAGAGAGGGGGACAGGGCTATAGCCCAGCATTTT. Translated: CSAREGDRAIAQHF.

This clonotype came up many times. The chain combines TRBV29-1 with TRBJ1-2, with 9 bases that match TRBD1. The J segment lost 4 bases and the V segment lost 4 bases, leaving 7 bases of the junction unmatched. The germline V gene has CDR1 SQVTM and CDR2 ANQGSEA. CDR3 length: 14 residues. CDR3 in amino acids: CSVGVDRGVYGYTF. CDR3 coding DNA: TGCAGCGTTGGAGTGGACAGGGGCGTCTATGGCTACACCTTC.

This clonotype showed up just a few times. The chain links TRBV20-1 to TRBJ2-5, with 7 bases identical to TRBD2. Trimming at V came to 4 bases and at J to 2 bases, leaving 4 bases not matched to a gene. Germline V gives CDR1 DFQATT, CDR2 SNEGSKA (reference sequence). The CDR3 spans 13 residues. CDR3: CSAKRDLQETQYF. In DNA form, the CDR3 reads TGCAGTGCTAAGCGGGATTTACAAGAGACCCAGTACTTC.

The chain combines TRBV2 with TRBJ1-6; weak D call: TRBD1 (6 bases). Germline loops: CDR1 SNHLY, CDR2 FYNNEI. The V gene lost 5 bases and the J gene lost 0 bases, with 14 bases spanning the gap. The CDR3 covers 17 residues. CDR3 loop: CASSIKTGSSYNSPLHF. In DNA form, the CDR3 reads TGTGCCAGCAGTATAAAAACAGGGAGCTCCTATAATTCACCCCTCCACTTT. The full variable domain, rest sourced from reference TRBV2 and TRBJ1-6, is EPEVTQTPSHQVTQMGQEVILRCVPISNHLYFYWYRQILGQKVEFLVSFYNNEISEKSEIFDDQFSVERPDGSNFTLKIRSTKLEDSAMYFCASSIKTGSSYNSPLHFGNGTRLTVT.

The chain uses TRBV24-1 and TRBJ1-4, with TRBD1 as a possible D gene (6 bases). The germline V and J ends were trimmed by 3 bases and 4 bases, with 8 bases remaining between them. CDR3 size: 14 residues. Germline V gene sequence: CDR1 KGHDR, CDR2 SFDVKD. Here the CDR3 DNA reads TGTGCCACCAGTGATCTGGACAGTAATGAAAAACTGTTTTTT. This translates into CATSDLDSNEKLFF.

With regard to this clonotype: The CDR3 ends on some other residue instead of the conserved phenylalanine or tryptophan, so this is likely a read error. The DNA is omitted, as the CDR3 cannot be located on it reliably, and the CDR3 follows TCRdb's listing. The V and J genes are TRBV6-5 and TRBJ2-7; the table's D call, TRBD1, has no DNA check behind it. Ends included, the CDR3 has 15 residues. Germline CDR1 is MNHEY and CDR2 is SVGAGI. The CDR3 protein is CASSEEGASSYEPLC.

The chain combines TRBV5-1 with TRBJ1-5; D is possibly TRBD1 (5 bases). V dropped 4 bases and J dropped 1 base, with 12 bases sitting between them. Looked up from germline, CDR1 is SGHRS and CDR2 is YFSETQ. The CDR3 contains 15 residues. CDR3 sequence: CASSVVAGSNQPQHF. DNA for the CDR3: TGCGCCAGCAGCGTGGTTGCAGGGAGCAATCAGCCCCAGCATTTT.

This clonotype was observed a handful of times. The V and J genes are TRBV12-3 or TRBV12-4 and TRBJ2-7; D may be TRBD1 (5 bases). This CDR3 comprises 14 residues. Trimming removed 2 bases from V and 1 base from J, with 9 bases in between. CDR3 bases: TGTGCCAGCAGTTTAAGGGGTCCATCCTACGAGCAGTACTTC. It translates to CASSLRGPSYEQYF.

This clonotype was counted many times. The rearrangement links TRBV7-9 to TRBJ1-5, with a weak D call TRBD1 (6 bases). The V gene's germline CDR1 is SEHNR and CDR2 FQNEAQ (reference sequence). V gave up 1 base and J gave up 11 bases, with 9 bases separating them. The CDR3 covers 12 residues. As DNA, the CDR3 is TGTGCCAGCAGCTTAGGACAGGATTCCCAGCATTTT. This gives the protein CASSLGQDSQHF.

This clonotype was counted at least ten times. The V call is TRBV10-2, the J call TRBJ2-7; the match to TRBD2 covers 11 bases. Germline CDR1 and CDR2: WSHSY and SAAADI. V dropped 6 bases and J dropped 2; count of bases not matched to a gene: 6. The CDR3 is made up of 15 amino acids. CDR3 sequence: CASSEGLAVTYEQYF. CDR3 sequence (DNA): TGCGCCAGCAGCGAGGGACTAGCGGTGACCTACGAGCAGTACTTC.

This clonotype has a handful of counts. J is TRBJ2-7 and V is TRBV7-2, with 9 bases that match TRBD1. V lost 3 bases to trimming and J lost 2 bases; unmatched junction nucleotides: 8. CDR1 SGHTA and CDR2 FQGNSA come from the germline V gene. The CDR3 spans 16 residues. In DNA, the CDR3 is TGTGCCAGCAGCTTCAGGCATCGGACAGGGGCCTACGAGCAGTACTTC. It is translated as CASSFRHRTGAYEQYF.

This clonotype was detected many times. The chain has TRBV7-9 and TRBJ1-5, with D possibly being TRBD1 (5 bases). V lost 5 bases, J lost 2 bases, and 13 bases lay in between. Germline CDR1 and CDR2: SEHNR and FQNEAQ (reference sequence). The CDR3 covers 15 residues. CDR3 DNA: TGTGCCAGCAGCCCGCCAGGGTACGGCAATCAGCCCCAGCATTTT. Its translation is CASSPPGYGNQPQHF. The full variable domain, in which reference TRBV7-9 and TRBJ1-5 provide the parts outside the CDR3, is DTGVSQNPRHKITKRGQNVTFRCDPISEHNRLYWYRQTLGQGPEFLTYFQNEAQLEKSRLLSDRFSAERPKGSFSTLEIQRTEQGDSAMYLCASSPPGYGNQPQHFGDGTRLSIL.

This clonotype was recorded only once. The rearrangement joins TRBV29-1 to TRBJ1-2; D unclear. CDR1 SQVTM and CDR2 ANQGSEA come from the germline V gene. The CDR3 has 12 amino acids. The ends were cut back, 4 bases at V and 4 bases at J, with 10 bases in the middle. DNA for the CDR3: TGCAGCGTTGGGGGAGTGACCTATGGCTACACCTTC. Protein product: CSVGGVTYGYTF. The full variable domain, with the rest looked up from reference TRBV29-1 and TRBJ1-2, is SAVISQKPSRDICQRGTSLTIQCQVDSQVTMMFWYRQQPGQSLTLIATANQGSEATYESGFVIDKFPISRPNLTFSTLTVSNMSPEDSSIYLCSVGGVTYGYTFGSGTRLTVV.

The chain recombines TRBV7-2 with TRBJ1-5, with D tentatively TRBD1 (5 bases). The CDR3 spans 14 residues. The germline gives CDR1 SGHTA, CDR2 FQGNSA. Trimming removed 4 bases from V and 6 bases from J, with 13 bases in between. The chain's CDR3 is CASSSNRRGQPQHF. The CDR3 region has the DNA TGTGCCAGCAGCTCCAATCGGAGGGGTCAGCCCCAGCATTTT.

This clonotype has at least ten counts. CDR3 coding DNA: TGTGCCAGCAGCTTCGAGGGGGGCCAAGGAGCTTTCTTT. It encodes CASSFEGGQGAFF. V and J are TRBV7-9 and TRBJ1-1; a possible D gene is TRBD1 (6 bases). The CDR3 is 13 amino acids. Trimming left V 3 bases short and J 10 bases short, with 15 bases between. Germline V gene lookup returns CDR1 SEHNR and CDR2 FQNEAQ (reference sequence).

With regard to this clonotype: Compared with germline, one end of the junction differs, possibly owing to a read error. The genes are TRBV11-2 and TRBJ1-6; D gene unclear. The CDR3 spans 14 residues. Germline values: CDR1 SGHAT, CDR2 FQNNGV. CDR3 bases: TGTGCCAGCAGCATAGAAGACGGGAATGCACCCCTCCACTTT. Translated: CASSIEDGNAPLHF.

This clonotype came up a few times. V usage is TRBV12-3 or TRBV12-4 and J usage is TRBJ1-2; no clear D. V was shortened by 2 bases and J by 6 bases, with 10 bases between the two germline ends. The CDR3 has 13 residues. The CDR3 reads CASSLSSGNGYTF. The CDR3 DNA reads as TGTGCCAGCAGTTTATCCTCGGGAAATGGCTACACCTTC.

This clonotype has just a few counts. The chain couples TRBV5-1 to TRBJ2-5; 13 nucleotides align to TRBD2. J gave up 5 bases and V 4 bases, and 8 bases lay outside the gene matches. Germline V CDR1 and CDR2: SGHRS, YFSETQ. This CDR3 has 16 amino acids. The CDR3 DNA reads TGCGCCAGCAGCCAAGGACTAGCGGGAGCTTCTGAGACCCAGTACTTC. As protein: CASSQGLAGASETQYF.